This T cell receptor (beta chain) was recovered during a study of Graves' ophthalmopathy and Graves' hyperthyroidism. Scientists amplified the TCR beta CDR3 regions from RNA transcripts. Second-round multiplex PCR came after a first-round RT-PCR that employed HTBI primers. TCRdb reprocessed the multiplex PCR reads via MiXCR and lists one record per CDR3 protein. The sample has about 550,000 distinct CDR3 sequences; 35% to 45% are singletons. CDR3 length: 14 residues. Germline CDR1 ENHRY, CDR2 SYGVKD. The sequencing sample was made of peripheral blood or thyroid tissue (not recorded which). The receptor's source is an adult man with Graves' hyperthyroidism. The rearrangement uses TRBV10-3 and TRBJ1-4, with 9 bases fitting TRBD1. CDR3 DNA sequence: TGTGCTCGCCCCGACAGGGGGGATAATGAAAAACTGTTTTTT. Residues: CARPDRGDNEKLFF.